The 15 T cell receptor beta chains below all came from one sample that was sequenced in a study of cytomegalovirus exposure and HLA in healthy donors. 60 Vbeta and 13 Jbeta primers were used in PCR. Generated by immunoSEQ multiplex PCR, the TCRdb table keeps only in-frame clones and is missing some. The repertoire holds 90,000 or so clones, with 75% to 85% as singletons. Source material: PBMCs. The receptors were gathered from a man aged 30 to 39 in good health and CMV-seropositive.

The chain combines TRBV21-1 with TRBJ2-7; the DNA was not used to check the table's D call, TRBD1. TRBV21-1 is a documented pseudogene. The CDR3 is 14 residues long. CDR3 DNA: TGTGCCAGCGTTCGAAACAGGGTTCGCCACGAGCAGTACTTC. It encodes CASVRNRVRHEQYF.

The rearrangement uses TRBV5-4 and TRBJ2-5, with D possibly matching TRBD1 (6 bases). The CDR3 has 14 amino acids. Per the germline V gene, CDR1 is SGHNT and CDR2 is YYREEE (reference sequence). With 2 bases removed from V and 5 bases from J, the gap between germline ends came to 13 bases. CDR3: CASSLMLGGETQYF. Written as DNA, the CDR3 is TGTGCCAGCAGCTTAATGCTAGGGGGTGAGACCCAGTACTTC.

The genes are TRBV5-1 and TRBJ1-1; 7 bases agree with TRBD1. Germline CDR1 SGHRS, CDR2 YFSETQ. The CDR3 is 15 residues long. V was clipped by 1 base and J by 6 bases; unmatched bases: 9. The DNA of the CDR3 is TGCGCCAGCAGCTTGCGGACAGGACCCTACGCTGAAGCTTTCTTT. Its translation is CASSLRTGPYAEAFF.

This sequence joins TRBV14 and TRBJ2-7, with D tentatively TRBD1 (5 bases). In germline, CDR1 is SGHDN, CDR2 FVKESK. The CDR3 has 17 amino acids. Trimming removed 0 bases from V and 1 base from J, with 16 bases in between. Here the CDR3 reads CASSQDRPGAGSYEQYF. The CDR3 DNA reads TGTGCCAGCAGCCAAGATCGTCCTGGAGCAGGGTCCTACGAGCAGTACTTC. The complete variable domain, with remaining parts taken from reference TRBV14 and TRBJ2-7, reads EAGVTQFPSHSVIEKGQTVTLRCDPISGHDNLYWYRRVMGKEIKFLLHFVKESKQDESGMPNNRFLAERTGGTYSTLKVQPAELEDSGVYFCASSQDRPGAGSYEQYFGPGTRLTVT.

The rearrangement joins TRBV5-5 to TRBJ2-2; TRBD1 matches at 7 bases. The V and J ends lost 3 bases and 2 bases, in that order; junction bases with no gene match: 10. The CDR3 loop spans 17 amino acids. CDR1 SGHKS and CDR2 YYEKEE come from the germline V gene (reference sequence). The CDR3 spells CASSWAPGQRNTGELFF. The CDR3 DNA reads as TGTGCCAGCAGCTGGGCCCCGGGACAGAGAAACACCGGGGAGCTGTTTTTT.

The V call is TRBV19, the J call TRBJ1-2; 7 bases agree with TRBD1. Germline V gene lookup returns CDR1 LNHDA and CDR2 SQIVND (reference sequence). Losses at the gene ends were 5 bases for V and 3 bases for J; bases not matched to a gene: 9. The CDR3 runs 15 residues. The CDR3 spells CASSGRGAQDYGYTF. CDR3 DNA sequence: TGTGCCAGTAGTGGCAGGGGGGCTCAAGACTATGGCTACACCTTC.

CDR3 sequence (DNA): TGTGCCATCAGTTTAGCGGGAGGCGCAGATACGCAGTATTTT. Amino acid sequence: CAISLAGGADTQYF. The chain couples TRBV10-3 to TRBJ2-3, with 10 bases aligning to TRBD2. Germline CDR1 ENHRY, CDR2 SYGVKD. Losses at the gene ends were 5 bases for V and 4 bases for J; bases not matched to a gene: 3. The CDR3 has 14 residues.

V usage is TRBV28 and J usage is TRBJ2-6; 9 nucleotides agree with TRBD1. Germline loops: CDR1 MDHEN, CDR2 SYDVKM. The CDR3 is made up of 16 amino acids. The J segment lost 0 bases and the V segment lost 8 bases, leaving 5 bases of the junction unmatched. CDR3 amino acids: CASGTGLRSGANVLTF. DNA for the CDR3: TGTGCCAGCGGGACAGGGCTACGCTCTGGGGCCAACGTCCTGACTTTC.

This clone was observed a handful of times. V gene TRBV19 combines with J gene TRBJ2-7; D is perhaps TRBD1 (5 bases). This CDR3 is 12 amino acids long. V dropped 5 bases and J dropped 4 bases, with 9 bases sitting between them. Germline CDR1 reads LNHDA; CDR2 reads SQIVND (reference sequence). In DNA, the CDR3 is TGTGCCAGTAGTTCCCAGGGTTACGAGCAGTACTTC. As protein: CASSSQGYEQYF.

This chain joins TRBV4-2 and TRBJ2-3, with D tentatively TRBD2 (6 bases). CDR3 size: 17 residues. V was clipped by 3 bases and J by 0 bases, with 16 bases between them. Germline CDR1 is LGHNA and CDR2 is YNFKEQ. The CDR3 bases are TGTGCCAGCAGCCAGTCCCCCAGTAGCGGAAGCACAGATACGCAGTATTTT. As protein: CASSQSPSSGSTDTQYF.

The chain is built from TRBV9 and TRBJ1-1; the D gene is possibly TRBD1 (5 bases). Germline V gene sequence: CDR1 SGDLS, CDR2 YYNGEE. Trimming cost V 0 bases and J 3 bases, with 15 bases left between them. CDR3 length equals 16 residues. The CDR3 loop is CASSVVPGGGDTEAFF. DNA for the CDR3: TGTGCCAGCAGCGTAGTCCCGGGGGGGGGAGACACTGAAGCTTTCTTT.

V gene TRBV11-2 combines with J gene TRBJ2-1; unclear D gene. Germline V gene data show CDR1 as SGHAT and CDR2 as FQNNGV. CDR3 length: 12 residues. Deletions cut 0 bases from V and 11 bases from J, with 8 bases between. The CDR3: CASSLDLTKQFF. The CDR3 coding sequence is TGTGCCAGCAGCTTAGATCTAACCAAGCAGTTCTTC.

The V and J genes are TRBV30 and TRBJ2-7; TRBD1 matches 9 bases. CDR1 and CDR2 from the germline V gene are GTSNPN and SVGIG (reference sequence). Trimming took 3 bases from V and 3 from J; bases not matched to a gene: 3. The CDR3 is 13 residues long. The CDR3 loop is CAWRTGGIYEQYF. In DNA form, the CDR3 reads TGTGCCTGGAGGACAGGGGGAATCTACGAGCAGTACTTC.

This clone turned up a few times. J is TRBJ1-1 and V is TRBV19; D is uncertain. Germline V CDR1 and CDR2: LNHDA, SQIVND (reference sequence). The V end was cut by 3 bases, the J end by 1 base, with 6 bases between. There are 13 residues in the CDR3. Here the CDR3 reads CASSIERNTEAFF. CDR3 nucleotide sequence: TGTGCCAGTAGTATTGAGAGGAACACTGAAGCTTTCTTT.

This chain joins TRBV9 and TRBJ1-3; 7 bases agree with TRBD1. The germline V gene encodes CDR1 SGDLS and CDR2 YYNGEE. J was trimmed by 2 bases and V by 3 bases; bases with no gene match: 8. The CDR3 extends over 16 amino acids. CDR3 region: CASSGHRGDAGNTIYF. The CDR3 nucleotides are TGTGCCAGCAGCGGCCACAGGGGAGACGCTGGAAACACCATATATTTT.